These T cell receptor beta chains were read from a single sample in a study of T cell responses to AZD1222 COVID-19 vaccine. Sequencing used immunoSEQ multiplex PCR; TCRdb keeps in-frame clones, though not all of them. The table records 45,000 to 55,000 clones, 65% to 85% of them present only once. The material was peripheral blood, obtained on day 0 of MenACWY control vaccination. Receptors were obtained from an adult in good health. Both conserved end residues are part of each CDR3. The order of the fields is V gene, J gene, D gene, clone size, CDR3 DNA, CDR3 protein. D genes are given only for firm matches. A row's size may be missing; if present it is once, few, many or a size class.

V: TRBV5-1; J: TRBJ2-3; D: TRBD2; size: few; DNA: TGCGCCAGCAGAACAGGGACTAGCGGCTTGGCAGATACGCAGTATTTT; CDR3: CASRTGTSGLADTQYF
V: TRBV6-2/TRBV6-3; J: TRBJ2-1; D: TRBD2; size: few; DNA: TGTGCCAGCAGCCCTACTAGCGGGAGGGCCCACTCTTACAATGAGCAGTTCTTC; CDR3: CASSPTSGRAHSYNEQFF
V: TRBV5-4; J: TRBJ2-5; D: TRBD2; size: NA; DNA: TGTGCCAGCAGCTTGCCGCTAGCGGGTACCCTGGGGGAGACCCAGTACTTC; CDR3: CASSLPLAGTLGETQYF
V: TRBV29-1; J: TRBJ2-7; D: NA; size: few; DNA: TGCAGCGTTTTGTCCGGGACTCAAATCTCCTACGAGCAGTACTTC; CDR3: CSVLSGTQISYEQYF
V: TRBV24-1; J: TRBJ1-5; D: TRBD1; size: NA; DNA: TGTGCCACCAGTACCGGGACAGGGGCCAATCAGCCCCAGCATTTT; CDR3: CATSTGTGANQPQHF
V: TRBV5-1; J: TRBJ1-4; D: NA; size: NA; DNA: TGCGCCAGCAGCTTGACTAATAAGGCGGGAAGAGGAGAAAAACTGTTTTTT; CDR3: CASSLTNKAGRGEKLFF
V: TRBV27; J: TRBJ1-1; D: TRBD1; size: NA; DNA: TGTGCCAGCAGCCATAAGACAGGGAAGAGGATTGAAGCTTTCTTT; CDR3: CASSHKTGKRIEAFF
V: TRBV6-4; J: TRBJ2-3; D: NA; size: NA; DNA: TGTGCCAGCAGTGCCCATCCTAGTACCGATACGCAGTATTTT; CDR3: CASSAHPSTDTQYF
V: TRBV14; J: TRBJ1-2; D: NA; size: few; DNA: TGTGCCAGCAGCCCCCGTCGGGTACCTTATGGCTACACCTTC; CDR3: CASSPRRVPYGYTF
V: TRBV19; J: TRBJ1-5; D: NA; size: medium-sized; DNA: TGTGCCAGTAGTATTGTGGACAAGCTGAGGCAGCCCCAGCATTTT; CDR3: CASSIVDKLRQPQHF
V: TRBV11-2; J: TRBJ2-3; D: TRBD2; size: NA; DNA: TGTGCCAGCAGCTTAGAGGCGGGGGGGCCTTCTGATACGCAGTATTTT; CDR3: CASSLEAGGPSDTQYF
V: TRBV19; J: TRBJ2-1; D: TRBD2; size: NA; DNA: TGTGCCAGTAGCCGGGGGACTAGCGGACACAATGAGCAGTTCTTC; CDR3: CASSRGTSGHNEQFF
V: TRBV6-5; J: TRBJ1-1; D: NA; size: few; DNA: TGTGCCAGCATCAAGGGGCACGGCACTGAAGCTTTCTTT; CDR3: CASIKGHGTEAFF
V: TRBV19; J: TRBJ1-2; D: NA; size: NA; DNA: TGTGCCAGTAGTATAGATCGAGCGGGTGGCTACACCTTC; CDR3: CASSIDRAGGYTF
V: TRBV30; J: TRBJ1-1; D: NA; size: NA; DNA: TGTGCCTGGAGTGTACTCAGGGGAAAGCGTGGTGAAGCTTTCTTT; CDR3: CAWSVLRGKRGEAFF
V: TRBV11-2; J: TRBJ2-3; D: NA; size: NA; DNA: TGTGCCAGCAGCCCCTCGGGGGCCACAGATACGCAGTATTTT; CDR3: CASSPSGATDTQYF
V: TRBV6-5; J: TRBJ1-6; D: NA; size: NA; DNA: TGTGCCAGCGGCAGGGAGCATCCACCCCTCCACTTT; CDR3: CASGREHPPLHF
V: TRBV5-1; J: TRBJ1-4; D: NA; size: once; DNA: TGCGCCAGCAGCTTGGGTAATGAAAAACTGTTTTTT; CDR3: CASSLGNEKLFF
V: TRBV7-6; J: TRBJ2-5; D: NA; size: NA; DNA: TGTGCCAGCAGCCCCGCCCGGGCCCAGTACTTC; CDR3: CASSPARAQYF
V: TRBV19; J: TRBJ2-3; D: NA; size: NA; DNA: TGTGCCAGTAGTGCGCCCCTCGGGGTTGGAACAGATACGCAGTATTTT; CDR3: CASSAPLGVGTDTQYF
V: TRBV7-6; J: TRBJ1-4; D: NA; size: NA; DNA: TGTGCCAGCAGCCTGGGTCTTCGGGAAAAACTGTTTTTT; CDR3: CASSLGLREKLFF
V: TRBV5-1; J: TRBJ1-2; D: NA; size: NA; DNA: TGCGCCAGCAGCTACTCCGACTCGGGGCAAAGCACCTTC; CDR3: CASSYSDSGQSTF
V: TRBV2; J: TRBJ1-1; D: NA; size: few; DNA: TGTGCCAGCAGCGACGAGCAGAACACTGAAGCTTTCTTT; CDR3: CASSDEQNTEAFF
V: TRBV9; J: TRBJ1-4; D: TRBD1; size: NA; DNA: TGTGCCAGCAGCGTGGAGGACAGGTTTAATGAAAAACTGTTTTTT; CDR3: CASSVEDRFNEKLFF
V: TRBV29-1; J: TRBJ1-1; D: NA; size: few; DNA: TGCAGCGTTGGAGGGGGGGCCGGAAACACTGAAGCTTTCTTT; CDR3: CSVGGGAGNTEAFF
V: TRBV28; J: TRBJ2-7; D: TRBD1; size: NA; DNA: TGTGCCAGCAGTCCCGCCCCAGGGGGCTACGAGCAGTACTTC; CDR3: CASSPAPGGYEQYF
V: TRBV6-5; J: TRBJ2-7; D: NA; size: many; DNA: TGTGCCAGCAGTCTCTCCACGGCAGCCCCAGAAGAGCAGTACTTC; CDR3: CASSLSTAAPEEQYF
V: TRBV4-1; J: TRBJ2-1; D: TRBD2; size: NA; DNA: TGCGCCAGCAGCCAAGTAGAGGGCCCTAGCGGGGTTTACAATGAGCAGTTCTTC; CDR3: CASSQVEGPSGVYNEQFF
V: TRBV9; J: TRBJ1-4; D: TRBD1; size: few; DNA: TGTGCCAGCAGCGTATCGGCAGGGGGCATCGGTAATGAAAAACTGTTTTTT; CDR3: CASSVSAGGIGNEKLFF
V: TRBV5-1; J: TRBJ1-3; D: TRBD1; size: NA; DNA: TGCGCCAGCAGGCGGGACAGTGCTGGAAACACCATATATTTT; CDR3: CASRRDSAGNTIYF
V: TRBV5-1; J: TRBJ2-5; D: NA; size: NA; DNA: TGCGCCAGCAGCTTGTATAGCCGAGAGACCCAGTACTTC; CDR3: CASSLYSRETQYF
V: TRBV5-1; J: TRBJ2-2; D: TRBD2; size: NA; DNA: TGCGCCAGCAGCTCTACGGGACTAGCGGGAGGGAACACCGGGGAGCTGTTTTTT; CDR3: CASSSTGLAGGNTGELFF
V: TRBV28; J: TRBJ1-4; D: NA; size: NA; DNA: TGTGCCAGCAGTACCCCATCGGGGGGACGAGATGAAAAACTGTTTTTT; CDR3: CASSTPSGGRDEKLFF
V: TRBV20-1; J: TRBJ2-7; D: NA; size: few; DNA: TGCAGTGCCAACCCCCTTGACGAGCAGTACTTC; CDR3: CSANPLDEQYF
V: TRBV5-4; J: TRBJ1-1; D: NA; size: NA; DNA: TGTGCCAGCAGCTTACAGGGAACCTACACTGAAGCTTTCTTT; CDR3: CASSLQGTYTEAFF
V: TRBV5-1; J: TRBJ2-1; D: TRBD2; size: NA; DNA: TGCGCCAGCAGCCCCGGCGTAGCGGGAGGATACAATGAGCAGTTCTTC; CDR3: CASSPGVAGGYNEQFF
V: TRBV2; J: TRBJ1-1; D: TRBD1; size: NA; DNA: TGTGCCAGCAGTGAGACCCTCACAGGGGTTGGATTGAACACTGAAGCTTTCTTT; CDR3: CASSETLTGVGLNTEAFF
V: TRBV19; J: TRBJ1-5; D: TRBD1; size: NA; DNA: TGTGCCAGTAGTTCGGGGAAAGGGGGCTTCAGCAATCAGCCCCAGCATTTT; CDR3: CASSSGKGGFSNQPQHF
V: TRBV6-4; J: TRBJ1-5; D: NA; size: NA; DNA: TGTGCCAGCAGTGACGCGGGCCGGCCGGCCGCCTATCAGCCCCAGCATTTT; CDR3: CASSDAGRPAAYQPQHF
V: TRBV9; J: TRBJ1-1; D: TRBD1; size: NA; DNA: TGTGCCAGCAGCCCCCGGACAGGGGGGAACACTGAAGCTTTCTTT; CDR3: CASSPRTGGNTEAFF
V: TRBV6-1; J: TRBJ1-2; D: NA; size: NA; DNA: TGTGCCAGCAGTGAAGTATGGGTGGGAGCTAACTATGGCTACACCTTC; CDR3: CASSEVWVGANYGYTF
V: TRBV6-2/TRBV6-3; J: TRBJ2-1; D: TRBD2; size: NA; DNA: TGTGCCAGCAGCCCCTGGGTAGCGGGGGGCTCGGAGCAGTTCTTC; CDR3: CASSPWVAGGSEQFF
V: TRBV7-9; J: TRBJ2-1; D: NA; size: few; DNA: TGTGCCAGCAGCTCTGACGGGGGCTCCTACAATGAGCAGTTCTTC; CDR3: CASSSDGGSYNEQFF
V: TRBV5-1; J: TRBJ1-1; D: NA; size: NA; DNA: TGCGCCAGCAGCACGCAGGGGACGAACACTGAAGCTTTCTTT; CDR3: CASSTQGTNTEAFF
V: TRBV19; J: TRBJ2-1; D: NA; size: once; DNA: TGTGCCAGTAGTATTGAAGGAGGGGATGATGAGCAGTTCTTC; CDR3: CASSIEGGDDEQFF
V: TRBV6-5; J: TRBJ1-2; D: NA; size: NA; DNA: TGTGCCAGCAGGGGACCCAACTATGGCTACACCTTC; CDR3: CASRGPNYGYTF
V: TRBV14; J: TRBJ1-2; D: NA; size: NA; DNA: TGTGCCAGCAGCCAACTAGGGGCCTCCGAAGTTGGCTACACCTTC; CDR3: CASSQLGASEVGYTF
V: TRBV6-6; J: TRBJ1-4; D: NA; size: once; DNA: TGTGCCAGCAGTTACGGAGCGGGACTGTTTTTT; CDR3: CASSYGAGLFF
V: TRBV10-3; J: TRBJ1-2; D: NA; size: once; DNA: TGTGCCATCAGTGAGACAAGTTCAGGGGATGATGGCTACACCTTC; CDR3: CAISETSSGDDGYTF
V: TRBV11-3; J: TRBJ2-3; D: NA; size: NA; DNA: TGTGCCAGCAGCTTAGCGGGAGTTTCAGATACGCAGTATTTT; CDR3: CASSLAGVSDTQYF
V: TRBV6-1; J: TRBJ1-5; D: NA; size: NA; DNA: TGTGCCAGCAGCGAAGGGGGGGCGTTGGACGGCAATCAGCCCCAGCATTTT; CDR3: CASSEGGALDGNQPQHF
V: TRBV5-5; J: TRBJ1-5; D: NA; size: few; DNA: TGTGCCAGCAGCTTGGGGGCCGGGGGCGGCAATCAGCCCCAGCATTTT; CDR3: CASSLGAGGGNQPQHF